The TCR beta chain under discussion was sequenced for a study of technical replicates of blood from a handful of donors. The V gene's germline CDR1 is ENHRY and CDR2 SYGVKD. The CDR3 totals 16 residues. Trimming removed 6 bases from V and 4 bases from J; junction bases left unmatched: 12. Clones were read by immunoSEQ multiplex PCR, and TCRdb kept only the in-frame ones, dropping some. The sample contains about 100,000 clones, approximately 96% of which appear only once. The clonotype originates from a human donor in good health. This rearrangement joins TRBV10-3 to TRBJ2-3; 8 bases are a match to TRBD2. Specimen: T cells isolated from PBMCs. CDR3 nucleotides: TGTGCCATCAGCGGGGGACCGGGACTAGTAGCAGATACGCAGTATTTT. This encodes CAISGGPGLVADTQYF.